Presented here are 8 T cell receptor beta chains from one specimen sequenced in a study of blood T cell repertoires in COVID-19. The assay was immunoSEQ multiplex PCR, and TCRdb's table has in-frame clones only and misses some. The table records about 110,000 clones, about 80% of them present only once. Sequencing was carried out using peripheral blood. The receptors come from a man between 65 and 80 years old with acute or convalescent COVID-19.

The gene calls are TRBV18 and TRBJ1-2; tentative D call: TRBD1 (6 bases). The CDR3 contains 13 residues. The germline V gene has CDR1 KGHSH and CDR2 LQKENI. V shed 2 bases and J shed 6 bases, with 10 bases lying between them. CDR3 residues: CASSPRGGDGYTF. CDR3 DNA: TGTGCCAGCTCACCAAGGGGGGGCGATGGCTACACCTTC. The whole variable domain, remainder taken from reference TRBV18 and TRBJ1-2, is NAGVMQNPRHLVRRRGQEARLRCSPMKGHSHVYWYRQLPEEGLKFMVYLQKENIIDESGMPKERFSAEFPKEGPSILRIQQVVRGDSAAYFCASSPRGGDGYTFGSGTRLTVV.

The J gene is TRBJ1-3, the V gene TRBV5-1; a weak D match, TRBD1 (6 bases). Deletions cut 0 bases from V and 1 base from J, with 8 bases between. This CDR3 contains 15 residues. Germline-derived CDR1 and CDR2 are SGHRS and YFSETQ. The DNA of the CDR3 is TGCGCCAGCAGCTTGGCCAGGGGTTCTGGAAACACCATATATTTT. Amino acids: CASSLARGSGNTIYF.

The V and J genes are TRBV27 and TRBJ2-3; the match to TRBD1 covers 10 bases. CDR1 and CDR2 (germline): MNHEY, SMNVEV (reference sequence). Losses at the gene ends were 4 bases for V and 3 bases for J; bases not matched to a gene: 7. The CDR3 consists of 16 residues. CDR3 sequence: CASSSFRTGGTDTQYF. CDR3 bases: TGTGCCAGCAGTTCGTTCCGGACAGGGGGAACAGATACGCAGTATTTT.

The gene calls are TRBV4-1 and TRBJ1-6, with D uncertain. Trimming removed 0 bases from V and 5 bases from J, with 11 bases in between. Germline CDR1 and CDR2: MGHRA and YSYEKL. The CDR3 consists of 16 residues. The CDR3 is CASSQDAATDNSPLHF. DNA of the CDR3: TGCGCCAGCAGCCAAGACGCGGCAACGGATAATTCACCCCTCCACTTT.

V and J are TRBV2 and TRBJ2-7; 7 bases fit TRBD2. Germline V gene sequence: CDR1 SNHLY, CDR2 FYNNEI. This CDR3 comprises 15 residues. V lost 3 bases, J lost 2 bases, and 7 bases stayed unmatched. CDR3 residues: CASSELGGGPYEQYF. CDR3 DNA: TGTGCCAGCAGTGAGCTGGGCGGGGGTCCCTACGAGCAGTACTTC.

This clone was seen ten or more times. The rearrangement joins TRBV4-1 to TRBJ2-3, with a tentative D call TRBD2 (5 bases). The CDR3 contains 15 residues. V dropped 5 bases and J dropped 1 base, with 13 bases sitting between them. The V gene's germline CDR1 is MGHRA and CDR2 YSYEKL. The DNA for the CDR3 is TGCGCCAGCAGCTCCCGGGAAAGAGGCACAGATACGCAGTATTTT. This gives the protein CASSSRERGTDTQYF.

CDR3 sequence: CASSIRGTSGGYDEQYF. The CDR3, as DNA: TGTGCCAGTAGTATCCGGGGGACTAGCGGGGGGTACGACGAGCAGTACTTC. The chain carries TRBV19 and TRBJ2-7, with 15 bases that match TRBD2. In germline, CDR1 is LNHDA, CDR2 SQIVND (reference sequence). CDR3 length: 17 amino acids. The trim removed 3 bases at V and 5 bases at J, leaving 8 bases unmatched. Full variable domain (missing parts from reference TRBV19 and TRBJ2-7): DGGITQSPKYLFRKEGQNVTLSCEQNLNHDAMYWYRQDPGQGLRLIYYSQIVNDFQKGDIAEGYSVSREKKESFPLTVTSAQKNPTAFYLCASSIRGTSGGYDEQYFGPGTRLTVT.

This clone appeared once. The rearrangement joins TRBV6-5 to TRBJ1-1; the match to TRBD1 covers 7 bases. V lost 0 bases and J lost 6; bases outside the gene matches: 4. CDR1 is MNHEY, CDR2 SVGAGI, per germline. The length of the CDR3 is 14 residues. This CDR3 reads CASSYSTGEAEAFF. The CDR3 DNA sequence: TGTGCCAGCAGTTACTCTACAGGGGAGGCTGAAGCTTTCTTT.